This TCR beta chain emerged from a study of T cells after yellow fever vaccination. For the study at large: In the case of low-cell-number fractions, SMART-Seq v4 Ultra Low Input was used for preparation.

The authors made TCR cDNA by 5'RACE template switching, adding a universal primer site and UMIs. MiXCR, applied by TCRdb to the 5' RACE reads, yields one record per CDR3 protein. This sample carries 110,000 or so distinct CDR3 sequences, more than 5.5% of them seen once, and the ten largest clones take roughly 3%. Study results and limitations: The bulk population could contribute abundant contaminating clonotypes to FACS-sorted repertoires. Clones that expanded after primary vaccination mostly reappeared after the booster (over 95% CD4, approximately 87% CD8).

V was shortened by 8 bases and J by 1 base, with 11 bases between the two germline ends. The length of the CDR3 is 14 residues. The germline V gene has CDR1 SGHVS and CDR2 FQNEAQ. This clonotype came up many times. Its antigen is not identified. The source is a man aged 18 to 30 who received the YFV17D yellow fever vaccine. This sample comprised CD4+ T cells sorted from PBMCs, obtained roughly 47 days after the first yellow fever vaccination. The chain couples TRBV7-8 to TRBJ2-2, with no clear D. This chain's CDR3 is CASQRSKNTGELFF. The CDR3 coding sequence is TGTGCCAGCCAACGAAGCAAGAACACCGGGGAGCTGTTTTTT. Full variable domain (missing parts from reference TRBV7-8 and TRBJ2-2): GAGVSQSPRYKVAKRGQDVALRCDPISGHVSLFWYQQALGQGPEFLTYFQNEAQLDKSGLPSDRFFAERPEGSVSTLKIQRTQQEDSAVYLCASQRSKNTGELFFGEGSRLTVL.